The source of this T cell receptor beta chain is a study of OX40 agonist ivuxolimab in advanced cancers. With regard to this clone: Antigen specificity is unknown.

General study results and limits: More expanded clones were found, on average, in CD8+ than in CD4+ T cells.

The CDR3 has 15 residues. V lost 1 base to trimming and J lost 8 bases; unmatched junction nucleotides: 5. Germline V gene sequence: CDR1 LGHNA, CDR2 YSLEER. Assay used: immunoSEQ multiplex PCR; TCRdb lists only in-frame clones, some missing. The repertoire includes about 17,000 clones, around 86% of them detected once, and around an eighth sits in the top ten. Sequencing was performed on CD4+ or CD8+ T cells sorted from blood, taken in a trial of the OX40 agonist ivuxolimab. The sequence was collected from an adult with an advanced solid tumor such as melanoma, head and neck, liver or kidney cancer. The rearrangement links TRBV4-3 to TRBJ2-1; 10 bases match TRBD2. CDR3 coding DNA: TGCGCCAGCAGCCAAGTTCTAGCGGGAGTGGATGAGCAGTTCTTC. Its protein product is CASSQVLAGVDEQFF.